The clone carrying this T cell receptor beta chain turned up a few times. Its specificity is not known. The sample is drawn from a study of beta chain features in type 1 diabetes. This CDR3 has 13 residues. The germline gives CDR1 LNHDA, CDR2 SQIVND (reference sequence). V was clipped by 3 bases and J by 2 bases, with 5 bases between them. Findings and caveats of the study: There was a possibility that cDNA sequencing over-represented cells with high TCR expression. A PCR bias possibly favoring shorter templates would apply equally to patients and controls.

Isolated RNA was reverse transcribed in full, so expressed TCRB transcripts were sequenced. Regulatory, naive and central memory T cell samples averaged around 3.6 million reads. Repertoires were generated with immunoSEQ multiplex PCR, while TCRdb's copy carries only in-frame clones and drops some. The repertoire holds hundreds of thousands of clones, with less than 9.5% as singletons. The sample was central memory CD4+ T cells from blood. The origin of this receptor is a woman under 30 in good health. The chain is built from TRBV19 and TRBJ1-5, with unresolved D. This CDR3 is CASSIMGNQPQHF. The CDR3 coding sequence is TGTGCCAGTAGTATCATGGGCAATCAGCCCCAGCATTTT.